Listed here are 16 T cell receptor beta chains from one sample, sequenced in a study of shared clonotypes between healthy human individuals. Data came from immunoSEQ multiplex PCR; TCRdb stores just in-frame clones and leaves some out. The data show more than 1.2 million clones, 98% seen once. Sequenced sample: naive CD4+ T cells sorted from blood. The subset is: CD45RA+ positively selected. These TCRs come from a man younger than 40 in good health.

This chain links TRBV18 with TRBJ2-1; 13 bases line up with TRBD2. Germline V gene lookup returns CDR1 KGHSH and CDR2 LQKENI. V gave up 0 bases and J gave up 6 bases; unmatched junction bases: 11. This CDR3 region has 19 residues. CDR3 residues: CASSPPPNGLAGEVNEQFF. The CDR3 nucleotides read TGTGCCAGCTCACCACCGCCGAACGGACTAGCGGGAGAGGTCAATGAGCAGTTCTTC.

The chain combines TRBV29-1 with TRBJ2-3; maybe TRBD1 (8 bases). The V gene's germline CDR1 is SQVTM and CDR2 ANQGSEA. Trimming pared 5 bases from V and 3 bases from J, leaving 18 bases between. The CDR3 loop spans 15 amino acids. Written as DNA, the CDR3 is TGCAGCGTTCAGGGGACAGGCGGGGGAACAGATACGCAGTATTTT. Residues: CSVQGTGGGTDTQYF.

V and J are TRBV2 and TRBJ2-3; 15 bases align to TRBD2. This CDR3 comprises 18 residues. Germline V gene lookup returns CDR1 SNHLY and CDR2 FYNNEI. V was clipped by 8 bases and J by 5 bases; unmatched bases: 14. The CDR3 region has the DNA TGTGCCAGCGGAGGCCCGGGACTAGCGGGAGGTCGGGGAGATACGCAGTATTTT. It translates to CASGGPGLAGGRGDTQYF.

The V and J genes are TRBV6-6 and TRBJ2-1; D gene ambiguous. Germline CDR1 MNHNY, CDR2 SVGAGI (reference sequence). The CDR3 is made up of 13 amino acids. The germline V and J ends were trimmed by 11 bases and 3 bases, with 14 bases remaining between them. Here the CDR3 reads CAHAPDSYNEQFF. The DNA of the CDR3 is TGTGCCCATGCCCCAGATAGCTACAATGAGCAGTTCTTC.

This sequence joins TRBV27 and TRBJ2-7, with 12 nucleotides matching TRBD2. The CDR3 has 15 residues. V shed 5 bases and J 6 bases; nucleotides not matched to a gene: 8. From germline, CDR1 is MNHEY and CDR2 SMNVEV (reference sequence). The chain's CDR3 is CASSTRLAGAPEQYF. Here the CDR3 DNA reads TGTGCCAGCAGTACCAGACTAGCGGGAGCTCCCGAGCAGTACTTC.

The J gene is TRBJ2-7, the V gene TRBV19; 7 positions match TRBD2. V dropped 4 bases and J dropped 1; count of bases not matched to a gene: 7. The CDR3 consists of 15 residues. Looked up from germline, CDR1 is LNHDA and CDR2 is SQIVND (reference sequence). The CDR3 coding sequence is TGTGCCAGTAGTAAGACTAGCCGTTTTTCCTACGAGCAGTACTTC. As protein: CASSKTSRFSYEQYF.

A remark on this clone: The sample has other DNA sequences that encode this CDR3 too. The rearrangement uses TRBV5-1 and TRBJ1-3; 7 bases match TRBD1. The CDR3 runs 14 residues. V was pared by 5 bases and J by 0 bases, with 2 bases of the junction left unmatched. Germline loops: CDR1 SGHRS, CDR2 YFSETQ. CDR3 protein: CASSPGGSGNTIYF. CDR3 bases: TGCGCCAGCAGTCCAGGGGGCTCTGGAAACACCATATATTTT.

The rearrangement links TRBV18 to TRBJ2-3; TRBD2 aligns across 8 bases. The germline V gene has CDR1 KGHSH and CDR2 LQKENI. V trimming: 3 bases; J trimming: 8 bases; junction bases outside the gene matches: 10. The CDR3 sequence is 15 residues long. Here the CDR3 reads CASSPSGTRSGTQYF. The DNA of the CDR3 is TGTGCCAGCTCACCTAGCGGGACCCGGTCGGGTACGCAGTATTTT.

This clone has a single count. The V gene is TRBV7-2, the J gene TRBJ2-7; 8 bases line up with TRBD2. V trimming: 5 bases; J trimming: 2 bases; junction bases outside the gene matches: 8. The germline V gene has CDR1 SGHTA and CDR2 FQGNSA. There are 15 residues in the CDR3. CDR3 bases: TGTGCCAGCAGCCCCCGACTAGCGAGCGCCTACGAGCAGTACTTC. Translation gives CASSPRLASAYEQYF.

The chain recombines TRBV7-2 with TRBJ1-2; 10 bases map to TRBD1. The CDR3 sequence is 16 residues long. The junction had 16 bases not matched to a gene; V was cut back by 5 bases and J by 10 bases. Per germline, CDR1 SGHTA and CDR2 FQGNSA. Here the CDR3 reads CASSPRDRGTGYPYTF. The DNA for the CDR3 is TGTGCCAGCAGCCCCCGGGACAGGGGTACCGGTTACCCCTACACCTTC.

The CDR3 region has the DNA TGCGCCAGCCGACCCGAGACCGGGGAGCTGTTTTTT. Protein product: CASRPETGELFF. The gene calls are TRBV10-1 and TRBJ2-2, with D uncertain. This CDR3 is 12 amino acids long. V shed 8 bases and J shed 5 bases, with 9 bases lying between them. CDR1 and CDR2 from the germline V gene are WNHNN and SYGVQD (reference sequence).

The chain recombines TRBV7-9 with TRBJ2-1, with 8 bases aligning to TRBD2. Trimming cost V 5 bases and J 6 bases; bases outside gene matches: 9. CDR3 size: 15 residues. Germline values: CDR1 SEHNR, CDR2 FQNEAQ (reference sequence). Here the CDR3 reads CASSQREMVGNEQFF. The CDR3 DNA reads as TGTGCCAGCAGCCAGCGGGAGATGGTGGGCAATGAGCAGTTCTTC.

The chain recombines TRBV27 with TRBJ2-3, with a possible D match to TRBD1 (6 bases). This CDR3 has 15 amino acids. Germline CDR1 and CDR2: MNHEY and SMNVEV (reference sequence). V was pared by 7 bases and J by 4 bases, with 18 bases between. DNA of the CDR3: TGTGCCAGCAACCTAGGACAGAGAAGGGCAGATACGCAGTATTTT. Its translation is CASNLGQRRADTQYF.

The chain is built from TRBV4-2 and TRBJ2-6; 7 bases agree with TRBD2. This CDR3 contains 19 residues. Germline assignment: CDR1 LGHNA and CDR2 YNFKEQ. J lost 3 bases, V lost 0 bases, and 11 bases had no gene match. The CDR3 region is CASSQDRASGKIGANVLTF. The CDR3 coding sequence is TGTGCCAGCAGCCAAGATCGGGCCAGCGGGAAGATTGGGGCCAACGTCCTGACTTTC.

This clone was seen only once. The chain links TRBV27 to TRBJ2-7, with 11 bases fitting TRBD2. Germline assignment: CDR1 MNHEY and CDR2 SMNVEV (reference sequence). Trimming cost V 5 bases and J 11 bases; bases outside gene matches: 8. The CDR3 extends over 13 amino acids. CDR3 in DNA: TGTGCCAGCAGTCCCTCTGGGACTAGCGGAAAGTACTTC. Its translation: CASSPSGTSGKYF.

The chain links TRBV5-1 to TRBJ1-2, with 9 bases matching TRBD1. The germline CDR1 and CDR2 sequences are SGHRS and YFSETQ. This CDR3 is 13 amino acids long. V trimming: 4 bases; J trimming: 6 bases; junction bases outside the gene matches: 4. The CDR3 spells CASSTRTGDGYTF. The CDR3 DNA follows: TGCGCCAGCAGCACCCGGACAGGGGATGGCTACACCTTC.